Listed here is a single T cell receptor beta chain. Via MiXCR, TCRdb re-called the RT-PCR reads, giving one row per CDR3 protein. The sample has more than 600,000 distinct CDR3 sequences; over 12% are singletons. Trimming cost V 1 base and J 11 bases, with 15 bases left between them. In germline, CDR1 is MNHEY, CDR2 SMNVEV (reference sequence). CDR3 length: 14 amino acids. V gene TRBV27 combines with J gene TRBJ1-5; D is unresolved. The sequence came from a female donor in good health, serving as a healthy control. Sequenced: memory CD4+ T cells from blood. The CDR3 region has the DNA TGTGCCAGCAGTTTATACCCCGACCCACGGTCCCAGCATTTT. Translation: CASSLYPDPRSQHF.